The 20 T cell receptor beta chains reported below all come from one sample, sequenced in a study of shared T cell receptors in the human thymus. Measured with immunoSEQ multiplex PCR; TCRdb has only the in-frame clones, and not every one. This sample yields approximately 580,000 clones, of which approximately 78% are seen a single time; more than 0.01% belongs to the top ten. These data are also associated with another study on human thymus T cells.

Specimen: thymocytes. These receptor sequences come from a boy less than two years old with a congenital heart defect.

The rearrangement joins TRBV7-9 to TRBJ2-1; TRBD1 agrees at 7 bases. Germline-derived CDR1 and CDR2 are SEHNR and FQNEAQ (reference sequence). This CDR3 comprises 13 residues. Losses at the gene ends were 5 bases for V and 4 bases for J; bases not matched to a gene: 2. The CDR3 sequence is CASSKTGYNEQFF. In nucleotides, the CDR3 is TGTGCCAGCAGCAAGACAGGGTACAATGAGCAGTTCTTC.

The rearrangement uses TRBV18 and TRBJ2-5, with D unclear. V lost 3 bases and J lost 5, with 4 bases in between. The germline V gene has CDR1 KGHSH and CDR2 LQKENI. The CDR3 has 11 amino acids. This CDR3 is CASSPHETQYF. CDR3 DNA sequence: TGTGCCAGCTCACCCCATGAGACCCAGTACTTC. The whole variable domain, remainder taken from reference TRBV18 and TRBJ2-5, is NAGVMQNPRHLVRRRGQEARLRCSPMKGHSHVYWYRQLPEEGLKFMVYLQKENIIDESGMPKERFSAEFPKEGPSILRIQQVVRGDSAAYFCASSPHETQYFGPGTRLLVL.

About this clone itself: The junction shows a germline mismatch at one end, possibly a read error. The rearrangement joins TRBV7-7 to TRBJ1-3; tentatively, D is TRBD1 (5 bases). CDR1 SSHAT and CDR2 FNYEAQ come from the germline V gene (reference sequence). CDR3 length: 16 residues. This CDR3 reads CASSSGLPFSGNTIYF. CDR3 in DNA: TGTGCTAGCAGCTCGGGACTCCCGTTCTCTGGAAACACCATATATTTT.

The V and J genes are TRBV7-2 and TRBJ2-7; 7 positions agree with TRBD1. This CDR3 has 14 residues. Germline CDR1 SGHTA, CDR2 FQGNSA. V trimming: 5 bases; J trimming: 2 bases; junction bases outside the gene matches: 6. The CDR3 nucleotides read TGTGCCAGCAGCAACGCTGGGACAGCCTACGAGCAGTACTTC. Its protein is CASSNAGTAYEQYF.

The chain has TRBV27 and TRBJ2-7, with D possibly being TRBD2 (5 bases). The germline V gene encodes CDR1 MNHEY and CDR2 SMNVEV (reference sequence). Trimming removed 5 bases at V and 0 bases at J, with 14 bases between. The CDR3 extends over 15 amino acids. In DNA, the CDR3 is TGTGCCAGCAGTGCCTCATGGACTGGCTCCTACGAGCAGTACTTC. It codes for CASSASWTGSYEQYF.

Here the CDR3 DNA reads TGTGCCAGCAGGAATAGCGGGAGGCCAGGGACCACAGATACGCAGTATTTT. Protein product: CASRNSGRPGTTDTQYF. The gene calls are TRBV2 and TRBJ2-3; 10 bases map to TRBD2. Germline trimming cut 6 bases from V and 2 bases from J; bases unmatched to any gene: 11. Germline V gene data show CDR1 as SNHLY and CDR2 as FYNNEI. This CDR3 comprises 17 residues.

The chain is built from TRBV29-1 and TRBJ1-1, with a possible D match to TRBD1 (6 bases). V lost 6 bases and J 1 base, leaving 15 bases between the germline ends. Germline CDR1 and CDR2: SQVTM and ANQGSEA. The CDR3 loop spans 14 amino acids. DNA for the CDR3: TGCAGCGTCGCCCAATTCAGGGGGAACACTGAAGCTTTCTTT. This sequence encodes CSVAQFRGNTEAFF.

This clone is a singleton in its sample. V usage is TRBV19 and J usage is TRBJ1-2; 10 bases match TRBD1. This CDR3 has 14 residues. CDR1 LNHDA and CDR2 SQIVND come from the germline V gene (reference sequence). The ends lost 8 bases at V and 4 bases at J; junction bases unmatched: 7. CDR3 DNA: TGTGCCAGTTACGGGACAGGGGCCGTCTATGGCTACACCTTC. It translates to CASYGTGAVYGYTF.

CDR3 sequence (DNA): TGTGCCACCAGCAGAGATGACAGGACTTATGGCTACACCTTC. Translated, it gives CATSRDDRTYGYTF. V and J are TRBV15 and TRBJ1-2; D is perhaps TRBD1 (6 bases). Trimming left V 0 bases short and J 5 bases short, with 10 bases between. CDR1 and CDR2 (germline): LNHNV, YYDKDF (reference sequence). The CDR3 spans 14 residues.

This CDR3 reads CASTQRASGYNEQFF. CDR3 bases: TGTGCCAGCACCCAACGGGCTAGCGGATACAATGAGCAGTTCTTC. The V and J genes are TRBV7-2 and TRBJ2-1, with 7 positions matching TRBD2. J gave up 4 bases and V 7 bases, and 10 bases lay outside the gene matches. This CDR3 spans 15 amino acids. Germline V gene data show CDR1 as SGHTA and CDR2 as FQGNSA. Supplemented by reference TRBV7-2 and TRBJ2-1, the full variable domain reads GAGVSQSPSNKVTEKGKDVELRCDPISGHTALYWYRQSLGQGLEFLIYFQGNSAPDKSGLPSDRFSAERTGGSVSTLTIQRTQQEDSAVYLCASTQRASGYNEQFFGPGTRLTVL.

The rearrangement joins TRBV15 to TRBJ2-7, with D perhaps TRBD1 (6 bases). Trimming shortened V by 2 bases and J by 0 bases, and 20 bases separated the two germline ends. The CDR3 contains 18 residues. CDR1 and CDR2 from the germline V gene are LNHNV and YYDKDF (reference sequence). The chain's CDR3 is CATSRYPNPGASSYEQYF. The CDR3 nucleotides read TGTGCCACCAGCAGATACCCGAACCCAGGGGCTAGCTCCTACGAGCAGTACTTC.

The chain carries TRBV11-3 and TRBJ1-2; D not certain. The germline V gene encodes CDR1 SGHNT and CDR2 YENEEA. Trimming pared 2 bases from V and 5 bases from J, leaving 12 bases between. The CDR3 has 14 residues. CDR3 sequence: CASSLSHTTYGYTF. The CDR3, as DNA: TGTGCCAGCAGCTTATCCCACACCACATATGGCTACACCTTC.

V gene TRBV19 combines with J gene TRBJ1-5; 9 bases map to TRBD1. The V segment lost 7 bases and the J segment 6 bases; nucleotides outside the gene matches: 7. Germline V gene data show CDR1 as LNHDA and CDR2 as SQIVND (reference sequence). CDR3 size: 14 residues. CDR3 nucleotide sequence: TGTGCCAGTAAACAGGACAGGGGCATTCAGCCCCAGCATTTT. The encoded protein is CASKQDRGIQPQHF.

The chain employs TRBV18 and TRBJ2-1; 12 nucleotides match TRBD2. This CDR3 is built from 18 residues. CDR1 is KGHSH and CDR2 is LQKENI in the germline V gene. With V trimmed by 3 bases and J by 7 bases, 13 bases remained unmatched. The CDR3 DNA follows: TGTGCCAGCTCACCCCTATCGACTAGCGGGAGTCTGGGGAATGAGCAGTTCTTC. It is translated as CASSPLSTSGSLGNEQFF.

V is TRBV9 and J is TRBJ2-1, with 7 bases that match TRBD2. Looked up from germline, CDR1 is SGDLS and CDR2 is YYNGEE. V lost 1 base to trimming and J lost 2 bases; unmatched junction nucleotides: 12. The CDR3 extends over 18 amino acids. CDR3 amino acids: CASSVHLVGRETYNEQFF. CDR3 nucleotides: TGTGCCAGCAGCGTACACCTAGTCGGGCGGGAGACCTACAATGAGCAGTTCTTC.

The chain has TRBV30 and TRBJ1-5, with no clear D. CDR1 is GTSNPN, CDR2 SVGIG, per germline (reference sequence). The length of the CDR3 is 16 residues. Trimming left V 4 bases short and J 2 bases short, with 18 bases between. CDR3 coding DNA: TGTGCCTGGACCTCTAGCGGGGATAGCGGCAATCAGCCCCAGCATTTT. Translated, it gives CAWTSSGDSGNQPQHF. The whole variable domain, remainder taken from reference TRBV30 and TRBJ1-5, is SQTIHQWPATLVQPVGSPLSLECTVEGTSNPNLYWYRQAAGRGLQLLFYSVGIGQISSEVPQNLSASRPQDRQFILSSKKLLLSDSGFYLCAWTSSGDSGNQPQHFGDGTRLSIL.

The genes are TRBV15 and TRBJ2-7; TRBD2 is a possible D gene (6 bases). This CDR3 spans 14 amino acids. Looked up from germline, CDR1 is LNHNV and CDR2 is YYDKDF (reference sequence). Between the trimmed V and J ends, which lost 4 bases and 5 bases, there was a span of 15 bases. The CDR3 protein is CATSMKTSLHEQYF. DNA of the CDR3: TGTGCCACCAGCATGAAGACTAGTTTACACGAGCAGTACTTC.

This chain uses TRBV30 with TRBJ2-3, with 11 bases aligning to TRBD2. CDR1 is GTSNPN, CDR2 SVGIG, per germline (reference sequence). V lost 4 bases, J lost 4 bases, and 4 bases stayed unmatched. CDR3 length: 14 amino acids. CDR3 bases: TGTGCCTGGATTAGCGGGAGGGAGGCAGATACGCAGTATTTT. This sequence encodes CAWISGREADTQYF.

This chain's CDR3 is CASSGRQMQETQYF. CDR3 bases: TGTGCCAGCAGTGGAAGACAGATGCAAGAGACCCAGTACTTC. The V call is TRBV25-1, the J call TRBJ2-5; a weak D match, TRBD1 (5 bases). Trimming cost V 4 bases and J 2 bases, with 11 bases left between them. Germline V lookup: CDR1 MGHDK, CDR2 SYGVNS. CDR3 length: 14 amino acids.

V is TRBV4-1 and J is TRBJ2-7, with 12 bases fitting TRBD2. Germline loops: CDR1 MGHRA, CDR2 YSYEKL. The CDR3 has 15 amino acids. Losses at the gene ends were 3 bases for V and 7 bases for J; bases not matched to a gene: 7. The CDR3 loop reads CASSHRLAGVREQYF. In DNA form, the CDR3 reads TGCGCCAGCAGCCACCGACTAGCGGGAGTGCGGGAGCAGTACTTC.